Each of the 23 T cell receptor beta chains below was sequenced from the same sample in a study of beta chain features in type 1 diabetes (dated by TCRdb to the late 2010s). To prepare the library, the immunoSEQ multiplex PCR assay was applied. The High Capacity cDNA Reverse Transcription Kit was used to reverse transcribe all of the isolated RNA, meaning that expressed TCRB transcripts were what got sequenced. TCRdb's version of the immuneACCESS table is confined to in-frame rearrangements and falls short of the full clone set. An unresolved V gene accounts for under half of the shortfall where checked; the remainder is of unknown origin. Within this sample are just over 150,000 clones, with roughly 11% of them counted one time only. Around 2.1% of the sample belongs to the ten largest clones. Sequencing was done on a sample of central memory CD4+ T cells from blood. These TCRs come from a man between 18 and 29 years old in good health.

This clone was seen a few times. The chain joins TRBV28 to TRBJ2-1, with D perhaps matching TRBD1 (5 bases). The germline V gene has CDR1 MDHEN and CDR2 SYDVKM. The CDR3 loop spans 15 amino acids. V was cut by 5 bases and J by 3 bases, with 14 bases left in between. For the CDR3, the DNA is TGTGCCAGCAGTCCCTCCAAGGGGATCTACAATGAGCAGTTCTTC. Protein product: CASSPSKGIYNEQFF. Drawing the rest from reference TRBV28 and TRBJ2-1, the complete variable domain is DVKVTQSSRYLVKRTGEKVFLECVQDMDHENMFWYRQDPGLGLRLIYFSYDVKMKEKGDIPEGYSVSREKKERFSLILESASTNQTSMYLCASSPSKGIYNEQFFGPGTRLTVL.

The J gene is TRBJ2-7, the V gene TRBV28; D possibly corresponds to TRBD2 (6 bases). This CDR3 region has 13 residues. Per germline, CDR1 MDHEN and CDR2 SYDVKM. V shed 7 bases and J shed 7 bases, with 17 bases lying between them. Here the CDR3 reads CASIADTAGEQYF. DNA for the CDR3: TGTGCCAGCATAGCGGACACTGCTGGTGAGCAGTACTTC.

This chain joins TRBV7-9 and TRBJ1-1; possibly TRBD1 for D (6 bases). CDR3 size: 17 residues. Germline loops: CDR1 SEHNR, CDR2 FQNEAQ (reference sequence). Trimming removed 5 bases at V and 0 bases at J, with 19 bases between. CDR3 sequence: CASSPRGQAHLNTEAFF. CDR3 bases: TGTGCCAGCAGCCCACGGGGGCAGGCTCATCTGAACACTGAAGCTTTCTTT.

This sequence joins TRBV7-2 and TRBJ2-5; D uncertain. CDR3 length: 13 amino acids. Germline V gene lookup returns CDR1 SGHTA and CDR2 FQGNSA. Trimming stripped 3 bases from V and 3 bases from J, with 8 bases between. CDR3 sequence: CASSLTPKETQYF. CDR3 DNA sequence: TGTGCCAGCAGCTTGACCCCTAAAGAGACCCAGTACTTC.

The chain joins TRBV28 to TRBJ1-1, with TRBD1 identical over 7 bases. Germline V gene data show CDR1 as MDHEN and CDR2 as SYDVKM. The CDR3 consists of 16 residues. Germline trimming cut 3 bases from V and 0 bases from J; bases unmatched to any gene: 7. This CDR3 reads CASSFSSRGLNTEAFF. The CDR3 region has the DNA TGTGCCAGCAGTTTCTCCAGTAGGGGGCTGAACACTGAAGCTTTCTTT. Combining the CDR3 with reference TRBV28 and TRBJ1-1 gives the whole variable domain DVKVTQSSRYLVKRTGEKVFLECVQDMDHENMFWYRQDPGLGLRLIYFSYDVKMKEKGDIPEGYSVSREKKERFSLILESASTNQTSMYLCASSFSSRGLNTEAFFGQGTRLTVV.

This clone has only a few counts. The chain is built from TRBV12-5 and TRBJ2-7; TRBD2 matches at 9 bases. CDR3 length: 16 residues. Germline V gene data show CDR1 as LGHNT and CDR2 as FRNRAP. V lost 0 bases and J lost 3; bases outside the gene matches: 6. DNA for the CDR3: TGTGCTAGTGGTTTGGTAATCGGGACTAGCATCTACGAGCAGTACTTC. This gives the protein CASGLVIGTSIYEQYF.

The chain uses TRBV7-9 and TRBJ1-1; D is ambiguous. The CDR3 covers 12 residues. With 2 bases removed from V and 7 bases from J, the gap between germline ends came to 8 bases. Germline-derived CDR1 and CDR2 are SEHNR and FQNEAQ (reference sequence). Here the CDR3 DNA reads TGTGCCAGCAGCTTATCCCCAGGTGAAGCTTTCTTT. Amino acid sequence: CASSLSPGEAFF. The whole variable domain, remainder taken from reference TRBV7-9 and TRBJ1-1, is DTGVSQNPRHKITKRGQNVTFRCDPISEHNRLYWYRQTLGQGPEFLTYFQNEAQLEKSRLLSDRFSAERPKGSFSTLEIQRTEQGDSAMYLCASSLSPGEAFFGQGTRLTVV.

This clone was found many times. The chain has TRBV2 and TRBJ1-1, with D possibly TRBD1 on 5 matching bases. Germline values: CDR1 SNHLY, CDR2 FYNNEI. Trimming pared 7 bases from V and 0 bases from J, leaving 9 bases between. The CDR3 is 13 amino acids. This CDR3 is CASTGTMNTEAFF. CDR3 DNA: TGTGCCAGCACCGGGACGATGAACACTGAAGCTTTCTTT.

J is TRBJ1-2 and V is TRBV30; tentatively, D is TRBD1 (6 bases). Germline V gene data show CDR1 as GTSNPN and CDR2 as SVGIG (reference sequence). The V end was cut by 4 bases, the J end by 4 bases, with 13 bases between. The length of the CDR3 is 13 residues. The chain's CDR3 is CAWTVQGGYGYTF. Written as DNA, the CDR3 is TGTGCCTGGACTGTACAGGGCGGCTATGGCTACACCTTC.

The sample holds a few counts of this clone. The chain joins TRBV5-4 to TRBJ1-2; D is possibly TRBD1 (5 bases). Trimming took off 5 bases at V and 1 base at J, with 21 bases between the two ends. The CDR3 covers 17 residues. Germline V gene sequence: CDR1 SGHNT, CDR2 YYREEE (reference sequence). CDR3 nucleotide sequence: TGTGCCAGCAGTCCACCCCTCCCGGGGGGGGGTAACTATGGCTACACCTTC. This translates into CASSPPLPGGGNYGYTF.

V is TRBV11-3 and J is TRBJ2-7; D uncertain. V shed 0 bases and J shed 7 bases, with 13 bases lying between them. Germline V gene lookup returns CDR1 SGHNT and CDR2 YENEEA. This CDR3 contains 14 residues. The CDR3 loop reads CASSLDGSAAEQYF. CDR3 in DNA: TGTGCCAGCAGCTTAGATGGATCGGCAGCTGAGCAGTACTTC.

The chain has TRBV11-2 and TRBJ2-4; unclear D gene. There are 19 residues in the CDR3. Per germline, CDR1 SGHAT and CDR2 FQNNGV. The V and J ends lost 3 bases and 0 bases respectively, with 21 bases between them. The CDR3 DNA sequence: TGTGCCAGCAGCTTGACGGGTACTAAGCAAACCGGAGCCAAAAACATTCAGTACTTC. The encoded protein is CASSLTGTKQTGAKNIQYF.

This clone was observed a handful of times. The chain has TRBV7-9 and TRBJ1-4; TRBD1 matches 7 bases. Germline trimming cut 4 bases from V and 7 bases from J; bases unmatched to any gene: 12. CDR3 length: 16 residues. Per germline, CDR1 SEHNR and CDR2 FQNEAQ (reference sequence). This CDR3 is CASSSPLYRGGEKLFF. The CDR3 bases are TGTGCCAGCAGCTCGCCCTTGTACAGGGGTGGTGAAAAACTGTTTTTT.

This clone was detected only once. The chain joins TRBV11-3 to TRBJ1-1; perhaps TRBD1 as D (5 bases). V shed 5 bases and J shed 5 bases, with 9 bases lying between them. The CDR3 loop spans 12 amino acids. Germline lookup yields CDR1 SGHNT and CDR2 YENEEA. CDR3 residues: CASSAGRTEAFF. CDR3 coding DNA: TGTGCCAGCAGCGCAGGGCGGACTGAAGCTTTCTTT.

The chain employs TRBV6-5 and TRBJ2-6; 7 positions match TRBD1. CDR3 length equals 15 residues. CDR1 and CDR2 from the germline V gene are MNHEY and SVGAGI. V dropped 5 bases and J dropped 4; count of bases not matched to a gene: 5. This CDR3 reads CASSNEGAGANVLTF. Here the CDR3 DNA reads TGTGCCAGCAGTAACGAGGGGGCAGGGGCCAACGTCCTGACTTTC.

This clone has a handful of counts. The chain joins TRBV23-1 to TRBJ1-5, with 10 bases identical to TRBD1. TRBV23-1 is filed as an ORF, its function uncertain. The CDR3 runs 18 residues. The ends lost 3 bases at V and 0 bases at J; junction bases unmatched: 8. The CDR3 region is CASSHRQGAPYSNQPQHF. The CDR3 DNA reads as TGCGCCAGCAGTCATAGACAGGGGGCACCGTATAGCAATCAGCCCCAGCATTTT.

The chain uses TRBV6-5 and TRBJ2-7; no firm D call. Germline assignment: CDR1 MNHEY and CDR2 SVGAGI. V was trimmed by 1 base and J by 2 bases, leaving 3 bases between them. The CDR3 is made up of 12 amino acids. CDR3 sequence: CASSYFPYEQYF. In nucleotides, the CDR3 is TGTGCCAGCAGTTACTTTCCCTACGAGCAGTACTTC.

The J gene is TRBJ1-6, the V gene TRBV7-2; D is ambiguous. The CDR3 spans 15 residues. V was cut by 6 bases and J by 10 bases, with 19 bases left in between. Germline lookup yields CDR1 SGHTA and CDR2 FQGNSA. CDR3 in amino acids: CASSLSGSQASPLHF. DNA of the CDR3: TGTGCCAGCAGTCTTTCCGGGAGCCAGGCCTCACCCCTCCACTTT.

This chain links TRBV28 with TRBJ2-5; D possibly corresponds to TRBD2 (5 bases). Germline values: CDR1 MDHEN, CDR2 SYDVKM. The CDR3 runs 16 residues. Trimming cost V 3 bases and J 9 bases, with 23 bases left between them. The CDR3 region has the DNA TGTGCCAGCAGTTTGACGCGGACGGAGGCCCCATCGGCCCAGTACTTC. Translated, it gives CASSLTRTEAPSAQYF.

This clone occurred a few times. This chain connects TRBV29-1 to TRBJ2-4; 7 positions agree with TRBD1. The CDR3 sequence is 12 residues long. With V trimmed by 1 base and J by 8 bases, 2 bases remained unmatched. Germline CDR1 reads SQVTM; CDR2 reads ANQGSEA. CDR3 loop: CSVEAGTDIQYF. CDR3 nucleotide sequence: TGCAGCGTTGAAGCCGGGACAGACATTCAGTACTTC.

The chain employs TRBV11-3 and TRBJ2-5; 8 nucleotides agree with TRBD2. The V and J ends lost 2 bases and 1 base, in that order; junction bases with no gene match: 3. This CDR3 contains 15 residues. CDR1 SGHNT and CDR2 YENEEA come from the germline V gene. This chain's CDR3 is CASSLKAGVQETQYF. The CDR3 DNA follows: TGTGCCAGCAGCTTAAAAGCGGGAGTCCAAGAGACCCAGTACTTC.

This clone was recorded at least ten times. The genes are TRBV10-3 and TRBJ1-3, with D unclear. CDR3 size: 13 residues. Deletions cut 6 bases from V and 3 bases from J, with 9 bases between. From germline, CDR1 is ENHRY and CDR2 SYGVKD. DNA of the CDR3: TGTGCCATCAGAGGTGGTGGTGGAAACACCATATATTTT. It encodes CAIRGGGGNTIYF.

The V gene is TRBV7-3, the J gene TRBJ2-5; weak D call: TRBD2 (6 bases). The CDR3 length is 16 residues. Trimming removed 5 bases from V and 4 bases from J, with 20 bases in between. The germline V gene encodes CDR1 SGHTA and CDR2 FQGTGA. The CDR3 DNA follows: TGTGCCAGCAGCATCACTAGCTCGGCCGTCCGAGAGACCCAGTACTTC. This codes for CASSITSSAVRETQYF.